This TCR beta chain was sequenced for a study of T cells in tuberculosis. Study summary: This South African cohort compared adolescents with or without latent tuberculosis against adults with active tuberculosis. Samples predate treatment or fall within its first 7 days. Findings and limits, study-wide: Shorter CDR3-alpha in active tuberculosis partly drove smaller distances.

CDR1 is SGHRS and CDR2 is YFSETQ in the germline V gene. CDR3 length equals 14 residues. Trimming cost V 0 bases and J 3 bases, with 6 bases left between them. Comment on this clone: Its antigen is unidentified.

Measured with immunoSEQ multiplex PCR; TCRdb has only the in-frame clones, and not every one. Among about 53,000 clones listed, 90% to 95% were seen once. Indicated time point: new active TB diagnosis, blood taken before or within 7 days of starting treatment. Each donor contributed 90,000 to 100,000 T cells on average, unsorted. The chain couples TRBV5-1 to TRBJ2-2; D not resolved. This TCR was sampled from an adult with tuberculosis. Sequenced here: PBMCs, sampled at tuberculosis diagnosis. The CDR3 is CASSLVSDTGELFF. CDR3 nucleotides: TGCGCCAGCAGCTTGGTGTCGGACACCGGGGAGCTGTTTTTT.